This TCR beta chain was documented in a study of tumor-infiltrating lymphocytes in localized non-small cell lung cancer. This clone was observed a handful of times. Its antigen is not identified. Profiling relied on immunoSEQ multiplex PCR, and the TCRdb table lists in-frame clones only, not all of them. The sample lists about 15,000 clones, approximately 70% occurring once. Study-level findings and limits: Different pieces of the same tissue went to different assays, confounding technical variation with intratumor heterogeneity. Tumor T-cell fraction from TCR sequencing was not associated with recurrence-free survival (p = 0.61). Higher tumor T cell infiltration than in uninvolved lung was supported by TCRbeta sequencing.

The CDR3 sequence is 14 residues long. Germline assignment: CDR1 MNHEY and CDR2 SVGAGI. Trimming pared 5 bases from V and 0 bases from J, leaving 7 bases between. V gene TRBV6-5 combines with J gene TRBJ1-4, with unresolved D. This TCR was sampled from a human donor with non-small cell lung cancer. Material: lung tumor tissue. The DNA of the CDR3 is TGTGCCAGCAGTAACGCCGCAACTAATGAAAAACTGTTTTTT. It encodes CASSNAATNEKLFF.